This TCR beta chain originates from a study of metastatic and nonmetastatic thyroid tumors. Study-level findings and limits: Benign nodules were reported to have significantly lower TCR beta diversity than malignant thyroid tumors, in blood and tumor.

Thyroid surgery took place with no prior treatment in any patient. Original processing methods: A classifier for distant metastasis in papillary thyroid cancer was constructed using CDR3 differences observed across clinicopathological groups. TCRdb re-called clones via MiXCR from the PCR reads. What appears here as the V and J calls and clone size reflects TCRdb's work, not the paper's. The repertoire holds some 3,000 clones, 35% to 45% seen once, with 22% in the top ten. On this clone: Antigen: not known.

The sample comprised tumor tissue. The receptor was derived from a female donor with papillary thyroid cancer or a benign thyroid nodule (not recorded which). Some clones in this sample may be carry-over from other donors' samples.

The CDR3 protein is CANHEGGGNEQFF. The CDR3, as DNA: TGTGCCAACCACGAGGGAGGGGGTAATGAGCAGTTCTTC. The chain is built from TRBV2 and TRBJ2-1, with D possibly being TRBD2 (7 bases). The V gene's germline CDR1 is SNHLY and CDR2 FYNNEI. CDR3 size: 13 residues. V was clipped by 10 bases and J by 7 bases, with 17 bases between them.